A selection of T cell receptor beta chains follows, all from one sample in a study of control samples from healthy donors and cancer patients. Clones were read by immunoSEQ multiplex PCR, and TCRdb kept only the in-frame ones, dropping some. Here the sample spans about 120,000 clones, more than 70% being singletons. Sequenced input: blood. These TCRs come from a man aged 45-65 years in good health. CDR3s include the opening cysteine and the closing phenylalanine or tryptophan. D genes are given only for firm matches. The size of a clone is reported for some rows only, either as once, few or many, or as a class for expanded clones.

- TRBJ1-2 - TRBV20-1 TGCAGTGCTCAGGGGAACTATGGCTACACCTTC CSAQGNYGYTF
- TRBJ1-4 - TRBV11-2 TGTGCCAGCAGACAAACCGGGGGCGGAACTAATGAAAAACTGTTTTTT CASRQTGGGTNEKLFF
- TRBJ2-3 few TRBV5-8 TGTGCCAGCAGCTTGGTGGGGGGGGCTGGGGGCACAGATACGCAGTATTTT CASSLVGGAGGTDTQYF
- TRBJ1-1 once TRBV6-6 TGTGCCAGCAGGGCAGGGATGGGGGACACTGAAGCTTTCTTT CASRAGMGDTEAFF
- TRBJ1-4 - TRBV4-3 TGCGCCAGCAGCCAAGATTGGAACGAAAAACTGTTTTTT CASSQDWNEKLFF
TRBD2 TRBJ2-5 - TRBV5-1 TGCGCCAGCAGCTTGGGGACCGGGGGGGCACAAGAGACCCAGTACTTC CASSLGTGGAQETQYF
TRBD2 TRBJ2-2 once TRBV7-2 TGTGCCAGCAGCCCGAGCCGGACTAGCGTTATAACCGGGGAGCTGTTTTTT CASSPSRTSVITGELFF
- TRBJ2-6 - TRBV6-1 TGTGCCAGCAGTGAAGCGCCTGCTCCTGGGGCCAACGTCCTGACTTTC CASSEAPAPGANVLTF
- TRBJ2-4 once TRBV6-5 TGTGCCAGCAGCACAGGGAGGAAGGGGAACATTCAGTACTTC CASSTGRKGNIQYF
TRBD2 TRBJ2-1 - TRBV18 TGTGCCAGCTCAGGCGAGCGGGGGGGCTATGAGCAGTTCTTC CASSGERGGYEQFF
- TRBJ1-4 once TRBV7-9 TGTGCCAGCAGCTTAGAGGGGGTGTTGTTTAATGAAAAACTGTTTTTT CASSLEGVLFNEKLFF
TRBD2 TRBJ2-5 few TRBV9 TGTGCCAGCAGCGTAGTTGGACTAGCGGGGGACCAAGAGACCCAGTACTTC CASSVVGLAGDQETQYF
TRBD2 TRBJ2-5 - TRBV7-6 TGTGCCAGCAGCCCCATAGCGGGGGGGCAAGAGACCCAGTACTTC CASSPIAGGQETQYF
TRBD2 TRBJ2-5 - TRBV6-2/TRBV6-3 TGTGCCAGCAGTACCTTAGCGGGGTGGGGAGAGACCCAGTACTTC CASSTLAGWGETQYF
TRBD1 TRBJ1-2 - TRBV5-1 TGCGCCAGCAGCTTGTCGGGACAGGGGGCGCCCCCGGCGGTCTATGGCTACACCTTC CASSLSGQGAPPAVYGYTF
TRBD1 TRBJ1-5 once TRBV2 TGTGCCAGCGCGTGGGACAGGGAAAATCAGCCCCAGCATTTT CASAWDRENQPQHF
- TRBJ1-3 - TRBV18 TGTGCCAGCTCACCACCCCCAGGTTTGGCGAACACCATATATTTT CASSPPPGLANTIYF
TRBD1 TRBJ2-7 once TRBV3-1/TRBV3-2 TGTGCCAGCAGTTGGGACAGGGGATTCTACGAGCAGTACTTC CASSWDRGFYEQYF